The rows below give T cell receptor beta chains drawn from one sample of a study of T cell repertoires in cytomegalovirus infection. No antigen has been identified for these receptors. TCRdb analysed the reads with MiXCR anew, one entry per CDR3 protein. The sample holds a few hundred thousand distinct CDR3 sequences, 40% seen once. Sequences were derived from cultured PBMCs, sampled from culture after CMV antigen stimulation. The receptors originated from a human donor in good health (CMV status not recorded). Some clones in this sample may be carry-over from other donors' samples. CDR3s include the opening cysteine and the closing phenylalanine or tryptophan. The D gene is left open where the match is weak. Size is omitted from some rows. Given values are once, few, many or a class for expanded clones.

TRBJ1-2 | many | TRBD1 | TRBV7-2 | TGTGCCAGCAGTCTTCGACAGGGAGGACCTAACTACACCTTC | CASSLRQGGPNYTF
TRBJ2-7 | . | . | TRBV7-2 | TGTGCCAGCAGCTTAAGGCCCCCGGTCATCCTAAGCTCCTACGAGCAGTACTTC | CASSLRPPVILSSYEQYF
TRBJ2-3 | few | TRBD1 | TRBV6-5 | TGTGCCAGCAGACCGACAGGGCTAGATACGCAGTATTTT | CASRPTGLDTQYF
TRBJ2-4 | . | TRBD1 | TRBV4-1 | TGCGCCAGCAGCCAACAAGGACAGGGGTCAGCCGGCATTCAGTACTTC | CASSQQGQGSAGIQYF
TRBJ2-1 | . | . | TRBV6-1 | TGTGCCAGCAGTCAAGCTCCCCCCGGGACCCACCTCAATGAGCAGTTCTTC | CASSQAPPGTHLNEQFF
TRBJ1-5 | . | . | TRBV2 | TGTGCCAGCAAACGCAGACTAAATCAGCCCCAGCATTTT | CASKRRLNQPQHF
TRBJ2-7 | . | . | TRBV7-8 | TGTGCCAGCAGCTCCGACCCGGGTCTAACCTACGAGCAGTACTTC | CASSSDPGLTYEQYF
TRBJ1-4 | . | . | TRBV7-9 | TGTGCCAGCAGCTTCATCGGCAGGGGAAAAACTAATGAAAAACTGTTTTTT | CASSFIGRGKTNEKLFF
TRBJ2-1 | . | TRBD1 | TRBV7-2 | TGTGCCAGCAGCTTGGGACAGGGGGGGTCCACTTGGGAGCAGTTCTTC | CASSLGQGGSTWEQFF
TRBJ2-5 | many | . | TRBV7-2 | TGTGCCAGCAGCTTACGGCGGCAAGAGACCCAGTACTTC | CASSLRRQETQYF
TRBJ2-7 | . | . | TRBV6-1 | TGTGCCAGCACCGAGACCGCCTACGAGCAGTACTTC | CASTETAYEQYF
TRBJ1-5 | . | . | TRBV6-1 | TGTGCCAGCAGTTTTACAGGGATGAATCAGCCCCAGCATTTT | CASSFTGMNQPQHF
TRBJ2-3 | . | . | TRBV7-2 | TGTGCCAGCAGCTTCTGGGGACATACGCAGTATTTT | CASSFWGHTQYF
TRBJ2-1 | once | . | TRBV5-4 | TGTGCCAGCGGCAGGGGGGTAGGAGACAATGAGCAGTTCTTC | CASGRGVGDNEQFF
TRBJ2-5 | few | TRBD2 | TRBV11-2 | TGTGCCAGCAGCTCCTGGACTAGCGGGAGGATAGGAACCCAGTACTTC | CASSSWTSGRIGTQYF
TRBJ2-2 | . | TRBD1 | TRBV29-1 | TGCAGCACGGCCAGGGGGCGTAGCGGGGAGCTGTTTTTT | CSTARGRSGELFF
TRBJ2-2 | . | TRBD2 | TRBV11-2 | TGTGCCAGCAGCCCCCGGGGTAGCGGGACCCATTATAACACCGGGGAGCTGTTTTTT | CASSPRGSGTHYNTGELFF
TRBJ2-7 | few | . | TRBV10-3 | TGTGCCACCGGACTGAGCTCCTACGAGCAGTACTTC | CATGLSSYEQYF
TRBJ2-5 | few | TRBD2 | TRBV11-2 | TGTGCCAGCAGTTTTTCTAGCGGGCGTCCCTCCGAAGAGACCCAGTACTTC | CASSFSSGRPSEETQYF
TRBJ1-1 | once | . | TRBV2 | TGTGTCAGCCATAGGAATCCGTGGGGGGGTCGCACTGAAGCTTTCTTT | CVSHRNPWGGRTEAFF
TRBJ1-1 | . | . | TRBV5-1 | TGCGCCAGCAGCGCCGCAAAGGGGAGCACTGAAGCTTTCTTT | CASSAAKGSTEAFF
TRBJ2-1 | few | TRBD2 | TRBV12-3/TRBV12-4 | TGTGCCAGCACTTTAGCGGGGAAAAACAATGAGCAGTTCTTC | CASTLAGKNNEQFF
TRBJ2-7 | . | TRBD2 | TRBV4-3 | TGCGCCAGCAGCCCCCCCAAGCTTAGCGGGAATAACTACGAGCAGTACTTC | CASSPPKLSGNNYEQYF
TRBJ2-7 | many | TRBD1 | TRBV7-2 | TGTGCCAGCAGCTTAGACAGGGGCGGGTACGAGCAGTACTTC | CASSLDRGGYEQYF
TRBJ1-6 | many | . | TRBV7-2 | TGTGCCAGCAGCAGGGAATTCAATTCACCCCTCCACTTT | CASSREFNSPLHF
TRBJ1-5 | . | . | TRBV19 | TGTGCCAGTAGTGACCTTACGGACGGCCTCTCTGGACGGCCCCAGCATTTT | CASSDLTDGLSGRPQHF
TRBJ2-3 | . | TRBD1 | TRBV7-9 | TGTGCCAGCAGCTTCCCCGGGACAGGGAGGGCAGATACGCAGTATTTT | CASSFPGTGRADTQYF
TRBJ2-1 | few | . | TRBV7-2 | TGTGCCAGCAGCCAAGACTATAGCGTCGACCAGTTCTTC | CASSQDYSVDQFF
TRBJ2-1 | few | TRBD2 | TRBV7-6 | TGTGCCAGCAGCCCAGCGGTCGGCGGGAGTCTGGTTGAGCAGTTCTTC | CASSPAVGGSLVEQFF
TRBJ1-5 | many | . | TRBV4-3 | TGCGCCAGCAGCCAAGATCGTGGGGATCAGCCCCAGCATTTT | CASSQDRGDQPQHF
TRBJ1-5 | few | TRBD1 | TRBV28 | TGTGCCAGCAGCTTGTCAACAGGGGCAAGTCTGCAGCCCCAGCATTTT | CASSLSTGASLQPQHF
TRBJ2-1 | . | TRBD2 | TRBV24-1 | TGTGCCACCAGTGATACCGGGAGGGCCGTCGATGAGCAGTTCTTC | CATSDTGRAVDEQFF
TRBJ2-5 | . | . | TRBV2 | TGTGCCAGCAGCGGGGCGGCGGGAGAGACCCAGTACTTC | CASSGAAGETQYF
TRBJ2-1 | few | TRBD2 | TRBV7-2 | TGTGCCAGCACCCAGCCGAGCAGCGGGGGCCCCTACAATGAGCAGTTCTTC | CASTQPSSGGPYNEQFF